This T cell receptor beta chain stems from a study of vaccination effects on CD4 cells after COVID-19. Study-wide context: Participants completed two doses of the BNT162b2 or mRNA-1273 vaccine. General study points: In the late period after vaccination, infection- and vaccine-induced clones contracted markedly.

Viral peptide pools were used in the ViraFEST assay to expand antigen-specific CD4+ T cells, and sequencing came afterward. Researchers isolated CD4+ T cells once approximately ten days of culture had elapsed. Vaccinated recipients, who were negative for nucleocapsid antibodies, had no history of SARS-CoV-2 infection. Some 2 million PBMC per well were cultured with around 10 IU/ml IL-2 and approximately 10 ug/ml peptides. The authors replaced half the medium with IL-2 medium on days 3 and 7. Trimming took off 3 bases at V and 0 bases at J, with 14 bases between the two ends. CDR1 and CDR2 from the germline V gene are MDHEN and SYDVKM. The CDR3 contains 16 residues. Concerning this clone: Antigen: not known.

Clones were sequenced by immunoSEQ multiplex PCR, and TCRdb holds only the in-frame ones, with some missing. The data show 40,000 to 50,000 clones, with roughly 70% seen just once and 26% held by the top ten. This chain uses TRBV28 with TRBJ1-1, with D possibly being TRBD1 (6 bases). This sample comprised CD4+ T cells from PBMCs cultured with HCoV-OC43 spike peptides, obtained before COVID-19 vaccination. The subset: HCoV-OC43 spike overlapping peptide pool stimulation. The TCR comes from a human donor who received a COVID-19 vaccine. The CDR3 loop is CASSFPRGGLNTEAFF. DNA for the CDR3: TGTGCCAGCAGTTTCCCCCGGGGGGGCCTGAACACTGAAGCTTTCTTT.